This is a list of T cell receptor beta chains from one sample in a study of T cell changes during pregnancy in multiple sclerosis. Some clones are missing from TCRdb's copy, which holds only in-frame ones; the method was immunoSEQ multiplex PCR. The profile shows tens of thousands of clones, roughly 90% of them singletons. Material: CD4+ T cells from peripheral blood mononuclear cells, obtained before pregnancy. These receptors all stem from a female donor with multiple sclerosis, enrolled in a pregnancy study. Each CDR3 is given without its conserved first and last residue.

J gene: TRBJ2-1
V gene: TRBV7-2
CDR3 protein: ASSRRDRVNEQF

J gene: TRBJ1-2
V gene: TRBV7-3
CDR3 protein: ASRYGQAAENYT

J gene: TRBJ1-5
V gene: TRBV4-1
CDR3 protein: ASSRGGMAVGQPQH

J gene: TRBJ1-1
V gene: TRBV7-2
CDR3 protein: ASSPGLWHMNTEAF

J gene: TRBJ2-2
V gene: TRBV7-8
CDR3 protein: ASSSPRTGTTGELF

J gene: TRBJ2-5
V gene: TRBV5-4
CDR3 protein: ASSLGLAGGEETQY

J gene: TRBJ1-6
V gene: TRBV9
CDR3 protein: ASSALLSPNSPLH

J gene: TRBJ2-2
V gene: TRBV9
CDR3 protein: ASSRTGSDTGELF

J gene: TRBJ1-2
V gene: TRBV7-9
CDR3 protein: ASSSRGQSLRGYT

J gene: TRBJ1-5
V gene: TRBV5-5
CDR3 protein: ASSPTGGNQPQH

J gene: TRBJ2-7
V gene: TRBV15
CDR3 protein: ATSRDLQGFEQY

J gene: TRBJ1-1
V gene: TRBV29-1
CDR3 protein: SARDRPHTEAF

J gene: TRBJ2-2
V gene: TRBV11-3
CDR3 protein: ASSSGFVTGELF

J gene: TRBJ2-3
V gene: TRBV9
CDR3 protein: ASTLQGISDTQY

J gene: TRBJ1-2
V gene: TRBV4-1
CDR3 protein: ASSSPGFQDGYT

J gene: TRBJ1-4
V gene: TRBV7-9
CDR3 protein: ASSHRDRDEKLF

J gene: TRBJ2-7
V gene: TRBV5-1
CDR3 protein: ASSLEGAYEQY

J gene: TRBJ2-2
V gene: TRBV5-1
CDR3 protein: ASSLYEGGTGELF

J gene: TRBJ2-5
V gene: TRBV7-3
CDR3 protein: ASSSGTGIQETQY

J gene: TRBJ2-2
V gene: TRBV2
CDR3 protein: ASTRNTGELF

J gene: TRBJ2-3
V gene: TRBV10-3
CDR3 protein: AIKRGLGRTDTQY

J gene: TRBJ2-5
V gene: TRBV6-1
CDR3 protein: ASSEGARKETQY

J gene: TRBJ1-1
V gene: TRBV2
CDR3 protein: ASSVRGPGRTEAF

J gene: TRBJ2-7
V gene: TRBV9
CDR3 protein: ASSVSPEISYEQY

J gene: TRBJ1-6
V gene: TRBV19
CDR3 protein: ASSWGDSALH

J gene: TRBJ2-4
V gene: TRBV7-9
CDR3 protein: ASSLTQGVGGKNIQY

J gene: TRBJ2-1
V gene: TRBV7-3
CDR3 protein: ASSPPGTSTLHEQF

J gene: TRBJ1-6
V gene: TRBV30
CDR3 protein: AWSGTASSYNSPLH

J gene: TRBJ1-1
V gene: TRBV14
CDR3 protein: ASSQELRTNTEAF

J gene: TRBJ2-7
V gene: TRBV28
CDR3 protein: ASRLDRGGLYEQY

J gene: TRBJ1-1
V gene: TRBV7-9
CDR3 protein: ASSFPTGANTEAF

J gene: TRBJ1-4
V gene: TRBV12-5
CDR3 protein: ASGPGTGEDCPPGEKLF

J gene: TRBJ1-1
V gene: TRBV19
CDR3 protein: ASRRGPNTEAF

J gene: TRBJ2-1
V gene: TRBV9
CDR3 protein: ASSPTGTSGDNEQF

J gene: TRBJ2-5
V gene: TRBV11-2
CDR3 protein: ASSSGPQETQY

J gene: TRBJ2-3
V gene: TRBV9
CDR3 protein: ASSVAGGSSTDTQY